The 23 T cell receptor beta chains in this list originate from one sample, sequenced in a study of cytomegalovirus exposure and HLA in healthy donors. Libraries were prepared by immunoSEQ multiplex PCR; TCRdb keeps only in-frame clonotypes and omits some of them. The data show 100,000 to 150,000 clones, 75% to 90% seen once. The sample was PBMCs. The source is a woman younger than 35 in good health and CMV-seronegative.

This clone showed up just once. The rearrangement uses TRBV6-1 and TRBJ2-7, with TRBD2 as a possible D gene (5 bases). The germline V gene encodes CDR1 MNHNS and CDR2 SASEGT. Trimming stripped 7 bases from V and 3 bases from J, with 10 bases between. CDR3 size: 12 residues. CDR3 protein: CASTRGVYEQYF. The CDR3 DNA is TGTGCCAGCACACGGGGTGTCTACGAGCAGTACTTC.

V gene TRBV11-2 combines with J gene TRBJ1-1; 9 nucleotides align to TRBD1. V was pared by 4 bases and J by 5 bases, with 8 bases of the junction left unmatched. Germline V gene data show CDR1 as SGHAT and CDR2 as FQNNGV. The length of the CDR3 is 15 residues. The CDR3 DNA sequence: TGTGCCAGCAGCTCTAGGGGACAGGGAGATACTGAAGCTTTCTTT. Translation gives CASSSRGQGDTEAFF.

The V and J genes are TRBV10-3 and TRBJ1-5; possible D gene TRBD1, 6 bases. With 8 bases removed from V and 5 bases from J, the gap between germline ends came to 13 bases. CDR1 and CDR2 (germline): ENHRY, SYGVKD. This CDR3 has 13 amino acids. CDR3 in amino acids: CAIPQDSHQPQHF. The DNA for the CDR3 is TGTGCCATCCCCCAGGACAGTCATCAGCCCCAGCATTTT.

The chain links TRBV5-1 to TRBJ2-5; tentatively, D is TRBD1 (6 bases). Trimming took off 0 bases at V and 0 bases at J, with 12 bases between the two ends. The CDR3 covers 16 residues. Germline CDR1 is SGHRS and CDR2 is YFSETQ. The CDR3 bases are TGCGCCAGCAGCTTGGGCCAGGGGCGGTACCAAGAGACCCAGTACTTC. Translated: CASSLGQGRYQETQYF.

V usage is TRBV10-3 and J usage is TRBJ2-3; tentative D call: TRBD2 (6 bases). V lost 3 bases, J lost 1 base, and 8 bases lay in between. The CDR3 is made up of 14 amino acids. The germline gives CDR1 ENHRY, CDR2 SYGVKD. CDR3 residues: CAISDPGGTDTQYF. The CDR3 DNA is TGTGCCATCAGTGATCCGGGGGGCACAGATACGCAGTATTTT.

The rearrangement uses TRBV5-1 and TRBJ2-3; TRBD1 matches at 8 bases. Germline CDR1 SGHRS, CDR2 YFSETQ. After removal of 2 bases from V and 2 bases from J, the junction contained 7 bases not matched to a gene. The CDR3 consists of 16 residues. The CDR3 region has the DNA TGCGCCAGCAGCTTAGGACAGGGTTGGGTCACAGATACGCAGTATTTT. The encoded protein is CASSLGQGWVTDTQYF.

CDR3 residues: CASSYWGGTSTDTQYF. For the CDR3, the DNA is TGTGCCAGCAGTTACTGGGGGGGGACTAGCACAGATACGCAGTATTTT. The rearrangement joins TRBV6-5 to TRBJ2-3; 7 nucleotides match TRBD2. The trim removed 1 base at V and 0 bases at J, leaving 4 bases unmatched. The CDR3 sequence is 16 residues long. From germline, CDR1 is MNHEY and CDR2 SVGAGI.

The chain links TRBV6-6 to TRBJ1-5, with 7 bases matching TRBD1. J was trimmed by 0 bases and V by 4 bases; bases with no gene match: 0. Germline-derived CDR1 and CDR2 are MNHNY and SVGAGI (reference sequence). The CDR3 contains 14 residues. CDR3 DNA: TGTGCCAGCAGTTGGGACAGTAGCAATCAGCCCCAGCATTTT. It is translated as CASSWDSSNQPQHF.

This chain joins TRBV18 and TRBJ1-2, with 9 bases identical to TRBD1. CDR3 length: 13 amino acids. The V gene end was trimmed by 6 bases and the J gene end by 5 bases; junction bases not matched to a gene: 4. Per germline, CDR1 KGHSH and CDR2 LQKENI. As DNA, the CDR3 is TGTGCCAGCTCGACGGGACAGGGTTATGGCTACACCTTC. Translation: CASSTGQGYGYTF.

The chain links TRBV9 to TRBJ1-2; 7 nucleotides align to TRBD1. V shed 3 bases, J shed 4 bases, and the junction held 12 bases outside the gene matches. This CDR3 has 16 residues. Germline loops: CDR1 SGDLS, CDR2 YYNGEE. CDR3 in amino acids: CASSATGTVRGYGYTF. CDR3 DNA sequence: TGTGCCAGCAGCGCAACCGGGACAGTGCGGGGCTATGGCTACACCTTC.

The gene calls are TRBV6-1 and TRBJ1-6; D gene uncertain. The length of the CDR3 is 12 residues. V lost 1 base and J 11 bases, leaving 6 bases between the germline ends. The germline V gene encodes CDR1 MNHNS and CDR2 SASEGT. CDR3 sequence: CASSEGTTPLHF. The CDR3, as DNA: TGTGCCAGCAGTGAAGGCACAACACCCCTCCACTTT.

V is TRBV10-3 and J is TRBJ2-1; D is possibly TRBD2 (5 bases). CDR3 length: 16 residues. V lost 0 bases, J lost 1 base, and 10 bases lay in between. CDR1 is ENHRY and CDR2 is SYGVKD in the germline V gene. As DNA, the CDR3 is TGTGCCATCAGTGAGTCGATCAGCGGTTCCTACAATGAGCAGTTCTTC. This codes for CAISESISGSYNEQFF.

The V gene is TRBV4-2, the J gene TRBJ2-1, with D unclear. CDR1 is LGHNA and CDR2 is YNFKEQ in the germline V gene. This CDR3 is 13 amino acids long. The V end lost 1 base, the J end lost 10 bases, and 11 bases lay between the germline ends. CDR3 amino acids: CASSQAGNWEQFF. CDR3 nucleotide sequence: TGTGCCAGCAGCCAAGCAGGCAATTGGGAGCAGTTCTTC.

In this sample, this clone turned up many times. This rearrangement joins TRBV6-6 to TRBJ1-2; no clear D. V lost 6 bases, J lost 7 bases, and 12 bases lay in between. The CDR3 spans 12 residues. Germline-derived CDR1 and CDR2 are MNHNY and SVGAGI (reference sequence). Here the CDR3 reads CASRRRDPGYTF. CDR3 in DNA: TGTGCCAGCAGACGCCGGGATCCTGGCTACACCTTC.

The chain employs TRBV2 and TRBJ2-2, with 9 positions matching TRBD1. Germline-derived CDR1 and CDR2 are SNHLY and FYNNEI. The J segment lost 7 bases and the V segment lost 5 bases, leaving 14 bases of the junction unmatched. This CDR3 contains 17 residues. CDR3 bases: TGTGCCAGCAGTTCCCCCGGGACAGGGATTGTTGGCGGGGAGCTGTTTTTT. Its protein is CASSSPGTGIVGGELFF.

This chain links TRBV19 with TRBJ2-6; TRBD1 might be the D (6 bases). The CDR3 runs to 15 residues. CDR1 and CDR2 (germline): LNHDA, SQIVND (reference sequence). Trimming pared 8 bases from V and 2 bases from J, leaving 13 bases between. The CDR3 protein is CASLQGTPGANVLTF. The CDR3 DNA is TGTGCCAGTTTACAGGGAACCCCTGGGGCCAACGTCCTGACTTTC.

The rearrangement links TRBV10-3 to TRBJ1-2; a possible D gene is TRBD1 (5 bases). Germline V gives CDR1 ENHRY, CDR2 SYGVKD. The CDR3 runs 15 residues. V shed 2 bases and J shed 4 bases, with 14 bases lying between them. The CDR3 nucleotides read TGTGCCATCAGTGAGCCGGAGACCAGGGCCTATGGCTACACCTTC. This sequence encodes CAISEPETRAYGYTF.

This clone appeared a single time. The J gene is TRBJ2-3, the V gene TRBV2; D might be TRBD1 (5 bases). Germline V gives CDR1 SNHLY, CDR2 FYNNEI. V dropped 10 bases and J dropped 1 base, with 15 bases sitting between them. The CDR3 is made up of 14 amino acids. The CDR3 sequence: CAINNFRGTDTQYF. The DNA for the CDR3 is TGTGCCATAAATAACTTCAGGGGCACAGATACGCAGTATTTT.

In DNA, the CDR3 is TGTGCCAGCTCACCCGGGACAGGGACATCTCAGCCCCAGCATTTT. It specifies CASSPGTGTSQPQHF. This chain connects TRBV18 to TRBJ1-5, with TRBD1 identical over 9 bases. This CDR3 is built from 15 residues. The germline gives CDR1 KGHSH, CDR2 LQKENI. Trimming at V came to 3 bases and at J to 6 bases, leaving 6 bases not matched to a gene.

This chain connects TRBV29-1 to TRBJ2-5; no definite D call. V lost 3 bases and J lost 0, with 8 bases in between. Looked up from germline, CDR1 is SQVTM and CDR2 is ANQGSEA. The CDR3 has 13 amino acids. CDR3 residues: CSVDHRYQETQYF. DNA of the CDR3: TGCAGCGTTGATCACCGGTACCAAGAGACCCAGTACTTC.

This sequence joins TRBV6-1 and TRBJ2-3; 15 nucleotides match TRBD2. This CDR3 has 15 residues. Unmatched junction bases numbered 7, after V lost 7 bases and J lost 8 bases. Germline CDR1 and CDR2: MNHNS and SASEGT. The DNA for the CDR3 is TGTGCCAGCAAATTGGGACTAGCGGGGGGTGGTACGCAGTATTTT. Its translation is CASKLGLAGGGTQYF.

This clone came up once. The gene calls are TRBV5-1 and TRBJ1-1, with a weak D call TRBD1 (6 bases). Deletions cut 4 bases from V and 1 base from J, with 11 bases between. Germline V gene lookup returns CDR1 SGHRS and CDR2 YFSETQ. The CDR3 is 14 amino acids. The CDR3 DNA follows: TGCGCCAGCAGCGCGGACAGAGGGAACACTGAAGCTTTCTTT. Its protein product is CASSADRGNTEAFF.

This clone has just one count. CDR3 residues: CASSAWTGGFTGNTIYF. The DNA of the CDR3 is TGTGCCAGCAGTGCCTGGACAGGGGGCTTCACTGGAAACACCATATATTTT. The V gene is TRBV2, the J gene TRBJ1-3; TRBD1 matches at 11 bases. CDR1 is SNHLY and CDR2 is FYNNEI in the germline V gene. The CDR3 totals 17 residues. Unmatched junction bases numbered 7, after V lost 4 bases and J lost 2 bases.